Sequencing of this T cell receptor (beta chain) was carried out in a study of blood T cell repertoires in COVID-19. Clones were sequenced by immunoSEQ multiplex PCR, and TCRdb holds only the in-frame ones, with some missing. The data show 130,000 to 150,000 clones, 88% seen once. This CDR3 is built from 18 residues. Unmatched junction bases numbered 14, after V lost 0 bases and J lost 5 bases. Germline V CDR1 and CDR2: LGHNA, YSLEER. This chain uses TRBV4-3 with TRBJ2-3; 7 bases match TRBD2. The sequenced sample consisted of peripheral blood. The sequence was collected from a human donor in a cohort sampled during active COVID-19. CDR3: CASSQDLKRGGSVDTQYF. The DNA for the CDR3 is TGCGCCAGCAGCCAAGATCTCAAGCGGGGCGGGAGTGTAGATACGCAGTATTTT.